This record looks at one T cell receptor beta chain sequence and its context. Its antigen is not identified. This CDR3 contains 11 residues. The V end was cut by 2 bases, the J end by 5 bases, with 4 bases between. Using immunoSEQ multiplex PCR, the repertoire was profiled, and TCRdb retains in-frame clones only, with some absent. The sample comprises some 130,000 clones, 80% to 90% of which are singletons, and around 20% rests with the top ten. The source of the sample is a study of T cell responses to AZD1222 COVID-19 vaccine. General study points: Clonal diversity may have been underestimated, and the donors were mostly white British, with more females than males. Per reports, nearly half of all spike-specific TCRs target regions that are unmutated in variants. Baseline antibody screening turned up just six or seven seropositive AZD1222 recipients. Researchers took repertoire samples only after the peak T cell response had come.

The clonotype originates from an adult in good health. This chain links TRBV12-3 or TRBV12-4 with TRBJ2-7, with D uncertain. Source: peripheral blood, taken on day 0 of MenACWY control vaccination. The CDR3 nucleotides are TGTGCCAGCAGTTTATTCAACGAGCAGTACTTC. Amino acid sequence: CASSLFNEQYF.